These T cell receptor beta chains were read from a single sample in a study of blood T cell repertoires in COVID-19. Libraries were prepared by immunoSEQ multiplex PCR; TCRdb keeps only in-frame clonotypes and omits some of them. The sample carries about 200,000 clones, around 82% recorded once. The sequencing sample was made of PBMCs or T cells enriched from blood (not recorded which). Every receptor here comes from a woman between 45 and 60 years old who had been exposed to COVID-19. The CDR3 runs from the conserved cysteine through the conserved F or W. A D gene is named only where the DNA matches it firmly.

d_call	j_call	v_call	cdr3_aa	cdr3_nt
TRBD1	TRBJ1-6	TRBV4-1	CASSRIDRGLTPLHF	TGCGCCAGCAGCCGAATAGACAGGGGGCTAACACCCCTCCACTTT
-	TRBJ1-1	TRBV3-1/TRBV3-2	CASSQEGGRRTEAFF	TGTGCCAGCAGCCAAGAAGGAGGTCGGAGGACTGAAGCTTTCTTT
-	TRBJ2-3	TRBV18	CASSPPTGDTQYF	TGTGCCAGCTCACCCCCGACTGGGGATACGCAGTATTTT
-	TRBJ1-2	TRBV19	CASSIVSGAGGYTF	TGTGCCAGTAGTATAGTAAGCGGAGCTGGCGGCTACACCTTC
TRBD1	TRBJ1-3	TRBV11-2	CASSSRQGVWGNTIYF	TGTGCCAGCAGCTCAAGACAGGGCGTCTGGGGAAACACCATATATTTT
-	TRBJ2-3	TRBV24-1	CATSGGTGTRQVDTDTQYF	TGTGCCACCAGTGGGGGGACAGGGACTAGGCAGGTCGATACAGATACGCAGTATTTT
-	TRBJ2-5	TRBV7-9	CASSLVGRLEETQYF	TGTGCCAGCAGCTTAGTCGGGAGATTGGAAGAGACCCAGTACTTC
-	TRBJ1-3	TRBV6-5	CASSYSRPAPGNTIYF	TGTGCCAGCAGTTACTCGCGGCCTGCGCCTGGAAACACCATATATTTT
-	TRBJ1-5	TRBV6-5	CASRAGRGDQPQHF	TGTGCCAGCAGGGCCGGGAGGGGTGATCAGCCCCAGCATTTT
TRBD1	TRBJ1-2	TRBV2	CASSEEGTGLGGYTF	TGTGCCAGCAGTGAAGAGGGGACAGGGCTTGGTGGCTACACCTTC